This T cell receptor beta chain originates from a study of early T cells in non-severe SARS-CoV-2 infection. Looking at the study overall: Sequencing was performed on bulk RNA from unsorted whole blood, leaving chains unpaired.

This clonotype was recorded many times. Attachment of unique molecular identifiers to individual cDNA molecules was performed. MiXCR, applied by TCRdb to the 5' RACE reads, yields one record per CDR3 protein. The sample includes around 45,000 distinct CDR3 sequences, approximately 4% seen only once; the top ten take 3%. The junction had 15 bases not matched to a gene; V was cut back by 6 bases and J by 4 bases. The length of the CDR3 is 17 residues. This chain joins TRBV12-3 or TRBV12-4 and TRBJ2-1, with 7 bases that match TRBD2. This receptor was obtained from an adult who was a healthcare worker with PCR-confirmed SARS-CoV-2 infection or an uninfected control (not recorded which). Sequenced: whole blood. The DNA for the CDR3 is TGTGCCAGCAGCCATCACGGGCTAGCGGTTAGGTACAATGAGCAGTTCTTC. It codes for CASSHHGLAVRYNEQFF.